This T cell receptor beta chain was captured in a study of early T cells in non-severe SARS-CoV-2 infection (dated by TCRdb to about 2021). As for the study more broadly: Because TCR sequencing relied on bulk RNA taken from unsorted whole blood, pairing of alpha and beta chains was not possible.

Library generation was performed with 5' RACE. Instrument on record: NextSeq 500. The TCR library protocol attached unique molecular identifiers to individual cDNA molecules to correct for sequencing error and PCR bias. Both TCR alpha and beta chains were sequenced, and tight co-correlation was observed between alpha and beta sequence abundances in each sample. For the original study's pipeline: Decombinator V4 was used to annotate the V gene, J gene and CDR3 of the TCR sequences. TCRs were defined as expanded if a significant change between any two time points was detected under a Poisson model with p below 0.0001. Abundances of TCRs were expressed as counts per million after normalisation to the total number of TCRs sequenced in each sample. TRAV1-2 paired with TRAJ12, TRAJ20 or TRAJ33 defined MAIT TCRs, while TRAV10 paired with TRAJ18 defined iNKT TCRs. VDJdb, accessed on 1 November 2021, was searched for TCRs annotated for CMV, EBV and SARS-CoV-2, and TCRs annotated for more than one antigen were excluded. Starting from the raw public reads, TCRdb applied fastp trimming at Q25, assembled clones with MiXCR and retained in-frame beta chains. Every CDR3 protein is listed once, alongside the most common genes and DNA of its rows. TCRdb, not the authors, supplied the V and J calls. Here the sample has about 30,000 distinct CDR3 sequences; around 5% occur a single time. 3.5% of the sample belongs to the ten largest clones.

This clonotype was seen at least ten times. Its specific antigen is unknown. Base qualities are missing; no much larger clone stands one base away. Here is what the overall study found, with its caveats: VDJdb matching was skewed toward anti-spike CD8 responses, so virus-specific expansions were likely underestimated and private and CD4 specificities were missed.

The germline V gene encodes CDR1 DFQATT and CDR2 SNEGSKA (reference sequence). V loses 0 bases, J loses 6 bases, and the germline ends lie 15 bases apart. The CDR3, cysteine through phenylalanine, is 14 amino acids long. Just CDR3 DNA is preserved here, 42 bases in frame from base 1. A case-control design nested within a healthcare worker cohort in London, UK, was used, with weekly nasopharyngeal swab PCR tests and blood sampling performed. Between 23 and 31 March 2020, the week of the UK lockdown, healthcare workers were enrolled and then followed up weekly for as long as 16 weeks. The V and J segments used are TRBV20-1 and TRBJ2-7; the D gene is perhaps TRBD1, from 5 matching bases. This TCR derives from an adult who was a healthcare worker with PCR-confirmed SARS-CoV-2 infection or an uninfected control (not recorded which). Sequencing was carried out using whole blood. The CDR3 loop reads CSARDGAGMGEQYF. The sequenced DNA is TGCAGTGCTAGAGATGGGGCAGGGATGGGCGAGCAGTACTTC.